Listed below are T cell receptor beta chains from one sample, sequenced in a study of T cell clones after liver transplantation. The assay was immunoSEQ multiplex PCR, and TCRdb's table has in-frame clones only and misses some. Counted here are tens of thousands of clones, 80% occurring once; the ten biggest clones make up about 0.79%. The sequencing used CD4+ T cells from blood, collected 12 months after liver transplant. Every receptor here comes from a human patient who received a liver transplant. A subset of T cells may come from the graft donor. CDR3s leave out the opening cysteine and the closing phenylalanine or tryptophan. Fields, in order: V gene, J gene, CDR3 length, clone size, CDR3 protein. Size tells how often a clone was seen (once, few, many) or the class of an expanded clone, and some rows leave it out.

V gene: TRBV5-6; J gene: TRBJ2-7; CDR3 length: 13; clone size: -; CDR3 protein: ASSWGTGELDEQY
V gene: TRBV5-6; J gene: TRBJ1-2; CDR3 length: 9; clone size: -; CDR3 protein: ASSLIGDHT
V gene: TRBV6-5; J gene: TRBJ2-3; CDR3 length: 14; clone size: -; CDR3 protein: ASSYGSSGATDTQY
V gene: TRBV30; J gene: TRBJ1-5; CDR3 length: 12; clone size: -; CDR3 protein: AWSSGTINQPQH
V gene: TRBV6-5; J gene: TRBJ1-3; CDR3 length: 13; clone size: -; CDR3 protein: ASRSQGKPGNTIY
V gene: TRBV9; J gene: TRBJ2-1; CDR3 length: 14; clone size: -; CDR3 protein: ASSEDPIGSYNEQF
V gene: TRBV27; J gene: TRBJ1-1; CDR3 length: 13; clone size: -; CDR3 protein: ASSINRGWNTEAF
V gene: TRBV7-3; J gene: TRBJ2-6; CDR3 length: 16; clone size: -; CDR3 protein: ASSLGLAGVGGANVLT
V gene: TRBV19; J gene: TRBJ2-2; CDR3 length: 13; clone size: -; CDR3 protein: ASSITGGVGGELF
V gene: TRBV29-1; J gene: TRBJ1-3; CDR3 length: 12; clone size: -; CDR3 protein: SAGDRSSGNTIY
V gene: TRBV5-1; J gene: TRBJ2-2; CDR3 length: 11; clone size: -; CDR3 protein: ASSLEGYGELF
V gene: TRBV10-1; J gene: TRBJ2-2; CDR3 length: 14; clone size: -; CDR3 protein: ASSELAGGFAGELF
V gene: TRBV28; J gene: TRBJ1-2; CDR3 length: 8; clone size: -; CDR3 protein: ASSGNGYT
V gene: TRBV5-1; J gene: TRBJ1-1; CDR3 length: 12; clone size: -; CDR3 protein: ASSLETGSTEAF
V gene: TRBV6-1; J gene: TRBJ1-5; CDR3 length: 13; clone size: -; CDR3 protein: ASSVGTGVDQPQH
V gene: TRBV5-4; J gene: TRBJ2-1; CDR3 length: 12; clone size: -; CDR3 protein: ASSLGLAGNEQF
V gene: TRBV5-6; J gene: TRBJ1-1; CDR3 length: 12; clone size: -; CDR3 protein: ASSFLGGNTEAF
V gene: TRBV27; J gene: TRBJ1-2; CDR3 length: 15; clone size: -; CDR3 protein: ASRPAVDRGPYYGYT
V gene: TRBV10-3; J gene: TRBJ2-7; CDR3 length: 10; clone size: few; CDR3 protein: ASQTSGYEQY
V gene: TRBV19; J gene: TRBJ2-1; CDR3 length: 10; clone size: -; CDR3 protein: ASSPPYNEQF
V gene: TRBV6-1; J gene: TRBJ2-7; CDR3 length: 9; clone size: few; CDR3 protein: ASREFYEQY
V gene: TRBV10-3; J gene: TRBJ1-2; CDR3 length: 13; clone size: -; CDR3 protein: AISPGGAYFYGYT
V gene: TRBV27; J gene: TRBJ1-1; CDR3 length: 10; clone size: -; CDR3 protein: ASSHGFTGPF
V gene: TRBV28; J gene: TRBJ1-5; CDR3 length: 10; clone size: -; CDR3 protein: ASDRMDQPQH
V gene: TRBV5-1; J gene: TRBJ1-4; CDR3 length: 13; clone size: -; CDR3 protein: ASSLGDSDSEKLF
V gene: TRBV7-9; J gene: TRBJ1-5; CDR3 length: 13; clone size: -; CDR3 protein: ASSRGTATNQPQH
V gene: TRBV7-2; J gene: TRBJ1-5; CDR3 length: 13; clone size: -; CDR3 protein: ASSLAGGSAHFQH
V gene: TRBV2; J gene: TRBJ2-5; CDR3 length: 12; clone size: -; CDR3 protein: ASSPNRGQETQY
V gene: TRBV10-3; J gene: TRBJ1-2; CDR3 length: 10; clone size: -; CDR3 protein: AISDNNYGYT
V gene: TRBV7-3; J gene: TRBJ2-1; CDR3 length: 11; clone size: -; CDR3 protein: ASSPGQGNEQF
V gene: TRBV11-2; J gene: TRBJ1-2; CDR3 length: 13; clone size: -; CDR3 protein: ASRVPGQGGYGYT
V gene: TRBV18; J gene: TRBJ2-7; CDR3 length: 11; clone size: -; CDR3 protein: ASSPGQLYEQY
V gene: TRBV7-9; J gene: TRBJ2-1; CDR3 length: 14; clone size: -; CDR3 protein: ASDTPGLGSYNEQF
V gene: TRBV11-2; J gene: TRBJ2-5; CDR3 length: 13; clone size: -; CDR3 protein: ASSLSGAKRETQY
V gene: TRBV4-1; J gene: TRBJ2-2; CDR3 length: 17; clone size: -; CDR3 protein: ASSHAGRGRSLGTGELF
V gene: TRBV28; J gene: TRBJ1-1; CDR3 length: 13; clone size: -; CDR3 protein: ASSFGGQGYTEAF
V gene: TRBV15; J gene: TRBJ1-2; CDR3 length: 16; clone size: -; CDR3 protein: ATSPYPQTAPEVYGYT
V gene: TRBV5-4; J gene: TRBJ2-5; CDR3 length: 14; clone size: -; CDR3 protein: ASSLGLAGFQETQY
V gene: TRBV7-9; J gene: TRBJ2-7; CDR3 length: 14; clone size: few; CDR3 protein: ASSLVVTGGSYEQY
V gene: TRBV27; J gene: TRBJ2-5; CDR3 length: 12; clone size: -; CDR3 protein: ASSFGRERETQY
V gene: TRBV9; J gene: TRBJ2-3; CDR3 length: 14; clone size: -; CDR3 protein: ASSSSGTSSQNTQY